The present entry profiles one T cell receptor beta chain with its context. The sample is drawn from a study of neoadjuvant nivolumab and ipilimumab in lung cancer. The data were produced by immunoSEQ multiplex PCR, yet TCRdb's version contains in-frame clones alone and is incomplete. The sample shows about 18,000 clones, around 79% of them seen only once. V lost 1 base to trimming and J lost 7 bases, with 14 bases between them. The CDR3 contains 16 residues. Germline V gene data show CDR1 as SGHAT and CDR2 as FQNNGV. The V and J genes are TRBV11-2 and TRBJ1-6; no firm D call. The specimen was tumor tissue, collected after neoadjuvant nivolumab, alone or with ipilimumab, at or shortly before surgery. The receptor was isolated from an adult with non-small cell lung cancer. CDR3 DNA sequence: TGTGCCAGCAGCTTAGGGGCGTGGGCGGACAATTCACCCCTCCACTTT. This translates into CASSLGAWADNSPLHF.